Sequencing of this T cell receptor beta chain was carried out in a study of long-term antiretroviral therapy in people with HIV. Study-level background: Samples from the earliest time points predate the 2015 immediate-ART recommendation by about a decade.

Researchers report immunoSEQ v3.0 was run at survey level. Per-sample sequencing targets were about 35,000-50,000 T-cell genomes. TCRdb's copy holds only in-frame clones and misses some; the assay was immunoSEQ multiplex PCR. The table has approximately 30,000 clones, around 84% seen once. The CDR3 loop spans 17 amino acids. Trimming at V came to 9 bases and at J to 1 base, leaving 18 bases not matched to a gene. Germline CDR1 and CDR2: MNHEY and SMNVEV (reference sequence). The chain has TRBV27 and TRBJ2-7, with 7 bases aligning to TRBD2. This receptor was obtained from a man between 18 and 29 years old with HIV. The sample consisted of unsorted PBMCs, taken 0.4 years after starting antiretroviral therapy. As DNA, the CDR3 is TGTGCCAGGACCCCACCGGCGGGGGATAGCGGGTCCTACGAGCAGTACTTC. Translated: CARTPPAGDSGSYEQYF.